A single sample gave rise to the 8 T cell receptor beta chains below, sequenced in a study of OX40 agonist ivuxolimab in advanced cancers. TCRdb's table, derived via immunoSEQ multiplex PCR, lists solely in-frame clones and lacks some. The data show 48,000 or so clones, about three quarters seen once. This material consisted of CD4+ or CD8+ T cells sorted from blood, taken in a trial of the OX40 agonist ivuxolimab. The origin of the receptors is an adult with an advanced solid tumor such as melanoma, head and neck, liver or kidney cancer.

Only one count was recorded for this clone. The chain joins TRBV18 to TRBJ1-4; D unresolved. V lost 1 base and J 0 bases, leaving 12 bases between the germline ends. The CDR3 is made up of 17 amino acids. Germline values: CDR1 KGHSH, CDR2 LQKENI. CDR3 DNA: TGTGCCAGCTCACCACGGGCCGCCCGAACAACTAATGAAAAACTGTTTTTT. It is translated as CASSPRAARTTNEKLFF.

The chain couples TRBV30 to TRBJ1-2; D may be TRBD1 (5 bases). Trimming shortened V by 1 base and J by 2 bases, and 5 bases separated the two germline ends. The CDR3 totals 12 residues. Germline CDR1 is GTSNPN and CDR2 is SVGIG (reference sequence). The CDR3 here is CAWSAGNYGYTF. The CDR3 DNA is TGTGCCTGGAGTGCAGGGAACTATGGCTACACCTTC.

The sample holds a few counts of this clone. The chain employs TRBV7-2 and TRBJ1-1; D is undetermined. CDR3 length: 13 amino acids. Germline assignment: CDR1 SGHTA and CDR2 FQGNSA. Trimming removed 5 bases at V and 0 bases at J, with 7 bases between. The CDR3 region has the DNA TGTGCCAGCAGCGGATCCTTGAACACTGAAGCTTTCTTT. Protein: CASSGSLNTEAFF.

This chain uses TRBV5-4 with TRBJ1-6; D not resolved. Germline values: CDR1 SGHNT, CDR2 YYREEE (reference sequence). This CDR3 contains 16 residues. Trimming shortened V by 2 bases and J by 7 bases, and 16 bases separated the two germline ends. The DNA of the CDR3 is TGTGCCAGCAGCTTAACACCAGCCCTCGCCAATTCACCCCTCCACTTT. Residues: CASSLTPALANSPLHF.

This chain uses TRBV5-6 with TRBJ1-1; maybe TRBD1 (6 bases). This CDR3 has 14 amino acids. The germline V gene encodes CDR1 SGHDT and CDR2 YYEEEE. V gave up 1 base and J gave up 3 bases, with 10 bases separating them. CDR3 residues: CASSLRGIYTEAFF. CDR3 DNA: TGTGCCAGCAGCTTGAGGGGGATTTACACTGAAGCTTTCTTT.

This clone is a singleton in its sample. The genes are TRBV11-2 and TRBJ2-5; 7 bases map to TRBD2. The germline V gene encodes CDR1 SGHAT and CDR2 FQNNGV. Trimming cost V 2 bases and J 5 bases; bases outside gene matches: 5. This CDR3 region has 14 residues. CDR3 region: CASSLQGGWETQYF. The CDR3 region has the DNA TGTGCCAGCAGCTTACAGGGAGGGTGGGAGACCCAGTACTTC. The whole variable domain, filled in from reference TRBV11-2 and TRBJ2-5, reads EAGVAQSPRYKIIEKRQSVAFWCNPISGHATLYWYQQILGQGPKLLIQFQNNGVVDDSQLPKDRFSAERLKGVDSTLKIQPAKLEDSAVYLCASSLQGGWETQYFGPGTRLLVL.

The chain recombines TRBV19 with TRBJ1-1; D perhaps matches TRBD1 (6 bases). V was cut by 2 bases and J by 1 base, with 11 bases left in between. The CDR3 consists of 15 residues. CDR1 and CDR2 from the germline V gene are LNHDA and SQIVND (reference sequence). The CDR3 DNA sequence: TGTGCCAGTAGTATAACAGGGACGGAGAACACTGAAGCTTTCTTT. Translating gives CASSITGTENTEAFF.

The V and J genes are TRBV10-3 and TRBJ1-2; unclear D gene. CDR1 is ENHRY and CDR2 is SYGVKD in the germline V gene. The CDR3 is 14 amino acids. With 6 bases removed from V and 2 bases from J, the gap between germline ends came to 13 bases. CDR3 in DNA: TGTGCCATCAGGCCCGGTTTGGAGAACTATGGCTACACCTTC. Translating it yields CAIRPGLENYGYTF.